The T cell receptor beta chain under discussion was sequenced for a study of beta chain features in type 1 diabetes. The wider study: The number of sorted cells examined across all samples was under 140,000,000. The study's findings and limits: Among type 1 diabetes patients, VDJ junctions had fewer insertions and more deletions. Sampled from patients, naive, central memory and Treg TCRB repertoires appeared more similar than those sampled from healthy donors.

Expressed TCRB transcripts were sequenced because the isolated RNA had all been reverse transcribed beforehand. Method: immunoSEQ multiplex PCR; TCRdb's copy keeps in-frame clones and lacks some. The sample shows fewer than 350,000 clones, about 8% of them seen only once. Every sorted population was more than 95% pure. Worth noting for this clone: What it binds is not known.

Germline V CDR1 and CDR2: SGHTA, FQGNSA. The CDR3 length is 15 residues. The V end was cut by 3 bases, the J end by 6 bases, with 17 bases between. This TCR was recovered from a woman younger than 35 in good health. The sample taken for sequencing was central memory CD4+ T cells from blood. The chain is built from TRBV7-2 and TRBJ1-1; D is undetermined. The CDR3: CASSFSPLTSSEAFF. The CDR3 DNA is TGTGCCAGCAGCTTCTCCCCGTTAACGAGCTCTGAAGCTTTCTTT.